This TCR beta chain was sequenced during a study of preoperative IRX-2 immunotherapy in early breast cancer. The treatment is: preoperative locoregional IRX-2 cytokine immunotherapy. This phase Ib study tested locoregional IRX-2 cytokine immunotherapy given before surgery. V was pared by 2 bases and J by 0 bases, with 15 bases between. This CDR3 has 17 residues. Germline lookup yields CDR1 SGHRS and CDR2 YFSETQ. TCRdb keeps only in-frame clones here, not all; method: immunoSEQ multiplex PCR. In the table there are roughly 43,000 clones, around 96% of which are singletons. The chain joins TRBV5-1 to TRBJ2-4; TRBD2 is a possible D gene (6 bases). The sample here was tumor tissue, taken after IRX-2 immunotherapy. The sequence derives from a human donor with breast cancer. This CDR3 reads CASSFGGSNLAKNIQYF. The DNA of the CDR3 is TGCGCCAGCAGCTTTGGAGGGAGTAACCTAGCCAAAAACATTCAGTACTTC.